A selection of T cell receptor beta chains follows, all from one sample in a study of blood T cell repertoires in COVID-19. The assay was immunoSEQ multiplex PCR, and TCRdb's table has in-frame clones only and misses some. The sample consists of about 300,000 clones, roughly 91% of them appearing once. Sequencing used peripheral blood. The receptor source for this set is a woman between 25 and 40 years old with COVID-19, enrolled during active disease. Both conserved end residues are trimmed from each CDR3. A D gene is named only where the DNA matches it firmly. Size is stated for part of the rows, as once, few or many counts, or as a class when the clone is expanded.

j_gene	d_gene	v_gene	abundance	CDR3aa
TRBJ1-1	NA	TRBV6-6	NA	ASSLGAGTEAF
TRBJ1-3	NA	TRBV18	NA	ASSPLTATSSGNTIY
TRBJ1-1	TRBD1	TRBV10-3	NA	AISSGQVPNTEAF
TRBJ1-2	NA	TRBV10-3	NA	AISENIPYGYT
TRBJ1-3	TRBD1	TRBV7-2	NA	ASSSRTGSGNTIY
TRBJ1-2	NA	TRBV9	NA	ASSVDSNYGYT
TRBJ2-1	TRBD2	TRBV2	NA	ASSGERGFGNEQF
TRBJ2-3	NA	TRBV9	NA	ASSVSLTDTQY
TRBJ1-2	TRBD1	TRBV28	NA	ASSSSGTGASGYT
TRBJ2-4	NA	TRBV7-9	NA	ASSLQGGWSPPTKNIQY
TRBJ1-4	TRBD1	TRBV5-6	NA	ASSLTGGEKLF
TRBJ2-2	TRBD2	TRBV6-4	once	ASSRIGLAGALNTGELF
TRBJ1-1	TRBD1	TRBV2	NA	ASTPRRDRAPF
TRBJ1-1	TRBD1	TRBV5-1	NA	ASSSNPNRGRTEAF
TRBJ2-3	NA	TRBV27	once	ASSPWGGGRTDTQY
TRBJ1-1	NA	TRBV3-1/TRBV3-2	few	ASRAVNTEAF
TRBJ2-7	NA	TRBV12-3/TRBV12-4	NA	ASSRLALGEQY
TRBJ2-2	NA	TRBV28	once	ASSPATGITGELF
TRBJ2-1	NA	TRBV3-1/TRBV3-2	NA	ASSQAVSRHEQF
TRBJ1-1	TRBD1	TRBV28	NA	ASRDSGTEAF
TRBJ1-6	TRBD1	TRBV5-1	NA	ASKTGTGGNSPLH
TRBJ1-5	NA	TRBV19	NA	ASSTSNQPQH
TRBJ2-4	TRBD2	TRBV14	NA	ASSHSSGGAGYIQY
TRBJ1-6	NA	TRBV7-2	NA	ASSLAQGRGSPLH
TRBJ1-2	TRBD1	TRBV5-1	NA	ASSIDPGQGLGYT
TRBJ1-2	NA	TRBV10-2	NA	ASNSLNYGYT
TRBJ1-1	NA	TRBV28	NA	ASSLVTGEAF
TRBJ1-5	NA	TRBV19	few	ATAPGFRGGSNQPQH
TRBJ1-4	TRBD1	TRBV18	NA	ASSESGTGLEKLF
TRBJ2-5	TRBD1	TRBV5-1	NA	ASNPAGGMETQY
TRBJ1-5	TRBD1	TRBV19	many	ASSPGTVEDQPQH